This T cell receptor (beta chain) was found in a study of lymphopenia after photon versus proton radiotherapy. General study findings and limits: Post-nadir TCR diversity decline inversely tracked overall survival among those who died. Authors raise, but do not show, better survival with proton therapy.

As concerns this clone: Antigen specificity is unknown.

Profiling relied on immunoSEQ multiplex PCR, and the TCRdb table lists in-frame clones only, not all of them. The sample shows just over 40,000 clones, roughly 84% of them seen only once. The sequence derives from a woman in her seventies with pancreatic cancer. Some clones in this sample may be carry-over from other donors' samples. Sequencing used peripheral blood, obtained from a patient treated with proton-based radiotherapy.

Written as DNA, the CDR3 is TGTGCCAGCAGCTTTTCGGCTAGCGGGATGGAGACCCAGTACTTC. This encodes CASSFSASGMETQYF. This chain uses TRBV7-2 with TRBJ2-5; 9 bases are shared with TRBD2. Per the germline V gene, CDR1 is SGHTA and CDR2 is FQGNSA. Germline trimming cut 3 bases from V and 5 bases from J; bases unmatched to any gene: 7. The length of the CDR3 is 15 residues.